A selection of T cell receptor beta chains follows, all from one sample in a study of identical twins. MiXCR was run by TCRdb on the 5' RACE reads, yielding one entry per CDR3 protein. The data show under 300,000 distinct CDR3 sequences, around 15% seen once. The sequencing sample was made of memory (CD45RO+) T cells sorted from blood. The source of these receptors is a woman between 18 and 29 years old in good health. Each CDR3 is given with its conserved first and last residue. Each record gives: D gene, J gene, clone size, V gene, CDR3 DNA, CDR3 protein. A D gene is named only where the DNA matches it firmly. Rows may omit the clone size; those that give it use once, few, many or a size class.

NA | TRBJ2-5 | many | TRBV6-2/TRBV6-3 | TGTGCCAGCAGTTCGTTGGAAAGGGACGGTGGATACTTC | CASSSLERDGGYF
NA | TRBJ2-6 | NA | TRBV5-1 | TGCGCCAGCAGCCAGGGGCAGACCGCTGGGGCCAACGTCCTGACTTTC | CASSQGQTAGANVLTF
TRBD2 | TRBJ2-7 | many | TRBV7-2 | TGTGCCAGCAGCGAATCCGGGACTAGGTCCTACGAGCAGTACTTC | CASSESGTRSYEQYF
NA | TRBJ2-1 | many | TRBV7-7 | TGTGCCAGCAGCAGACTCGGGGTAGCGGCCGGCGATGAGCAGTTCTTC | CASSRLGVAAGDEQFF
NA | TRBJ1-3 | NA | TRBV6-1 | TGTGCCAGCAGTGACCGAGGGATCGGAAACACCATATATTTT | CASSDRGIGNTIYF
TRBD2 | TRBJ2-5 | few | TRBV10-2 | TGCGCCAGCAGGGCACTAGCGGGAGAAGAGACCCAGTACTTC | CASRALAGEETQYF
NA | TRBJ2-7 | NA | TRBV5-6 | TGTGCCAGCAGCCCGGGGCCCCCAGGGCTCGATCAGTACTTC | CASSPGPPGLDQYF
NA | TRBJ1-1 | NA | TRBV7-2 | TGTGCCAGCAGCTTACTGGAGGGCACTGAAGCTTTCTTT | CASSLLEGTEAFF
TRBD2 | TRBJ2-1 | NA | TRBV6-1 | TGTGCCAGCAGTGCCGGGGGGGCCGGAACTGAGCAGTTCTTC | CASSAGGAGTEQFF
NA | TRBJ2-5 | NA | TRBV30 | TGTGCCTGGAGGATTCATGGGGGGAAGGAGACCCAGTACTTC | CAWRIHGGKETQYF
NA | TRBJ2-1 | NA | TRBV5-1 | TGCGCCAGCAGCCTGGTGTACTACGAGGGCAATGAGCAGTTCTTC | CASSLVYYEGNEQFF
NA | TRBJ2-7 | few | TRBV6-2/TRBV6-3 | TGTGCCAGCAGCCCCCGACTAGGAGAGCAGTACTTC | CASSPRLGEQYF
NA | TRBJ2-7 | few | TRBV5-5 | TGTGCCAGCAGCTTAGGACCCCGGGAGGAGCAGTACTTC | CASSLGPREEQYF
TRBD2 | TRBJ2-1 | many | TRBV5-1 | TGCGCCAGCAGCTTGGTCTCGTGGGAGGGCTACAATGAGCAGTTCTTC | CASSLVSWEGYNEQFF
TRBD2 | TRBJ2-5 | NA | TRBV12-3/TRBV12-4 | TGTGCCAGCAGTTTGGCTATGGGACTAGCGGGGGGGCCGGAGGAGACCCAGTACTTC | CASSLAMGLAGGPEETQYF
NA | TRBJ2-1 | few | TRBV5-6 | TGTGCCAGCAGCCCTCAACCCGGGACACCGAACAATGAGCAGTTCTTC | CASSPQPGTPNNEQFF
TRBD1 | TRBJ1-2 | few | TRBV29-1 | TGCAGCGTTGGGCAGGGGGGCTATGGCTACACCTTC | CSVGQGGYGYTF
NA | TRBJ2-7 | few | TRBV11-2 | TGTGCCAGCAGCGAAGGACTTCCCCACAATCTCTACGAGCAGTACTTC | CASSEGLPHNLYEQYF
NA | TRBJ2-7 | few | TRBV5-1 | TGCGCCAGCAGCTCCCAGGGGGGGGACGAGCAGTACTTC | CASSSQGGDEQYF
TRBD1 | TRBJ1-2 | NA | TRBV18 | TGTGCCAGCTCCCTGGGACAGCCCTACTATGGCTACACCTTC | CASSLGQPYYGYTF
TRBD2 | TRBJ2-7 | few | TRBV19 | TGTGCCAGTAGTATAGGGGTCGGACTAGCGGTCTACGAGCAGTACTTC | CASSIGVGLAVYEQYF
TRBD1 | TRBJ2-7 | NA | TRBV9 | TGTGCCAGCTCCTTTGGAGACAGGGTTTTCGAGCAGTACTTC | CASSFGDRVFEQYF
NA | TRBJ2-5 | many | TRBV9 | TGTGCCAGCAGCGTCCTCGGGGCAGAGACCCAGTACTTC | CASSVLGAETQYF
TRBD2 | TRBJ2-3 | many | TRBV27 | TGTGCCAGCAGTTTAACGAGCGGGAGTACAGATACGCAGTATTTT | CASSLTSGSTDTQYF
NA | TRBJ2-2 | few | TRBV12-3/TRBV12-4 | TGTGCCAGCAGTATCCAAACCGGGGAGCTGTTTTTT | CASSIQTGELFF
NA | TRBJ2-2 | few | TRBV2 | TGTGCCAGCACCGGGCTGACGAACACCGGGGAGCTGTTTTTT | CASTGLTNTGELFF
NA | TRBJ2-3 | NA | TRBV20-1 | TGCAGTCTCGGATCTCGCACAGATACGCAGTATTTT | CSLGSRTDTQYF
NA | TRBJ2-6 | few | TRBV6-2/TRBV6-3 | TGTGCCAGCAGGGACCTGGGCTCTGGGGCCAACGTCCTGACTTTC | CASRDLGSGANVLTF
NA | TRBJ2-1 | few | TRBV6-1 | TGTGCCAGCAGAGGAAGGAGTAACGGGACGGCAAACAATGAGCAGTTCTTC | CASRGRSNGTANNEQFF
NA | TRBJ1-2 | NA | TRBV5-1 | TGCGCCAGCAGTTATGACGCCAACTATGGCTACACCTTC | CASSYDANYGYTF
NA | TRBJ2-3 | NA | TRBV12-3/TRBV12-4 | TGTGCCAGCAGTTTAACGGGTTTGAGCACAGATACGCAGTATTTT | CASSLTGLSTDTQYF
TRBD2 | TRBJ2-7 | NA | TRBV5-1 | TGCGCCAGCAGCTTGCGGCGGGAGTCCTACGAGCAGTACTTC | CASSLRRESYEQYF
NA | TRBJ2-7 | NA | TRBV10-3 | TGTGCCACCGGCAACACCTACGAGCAGTACTTC | CATGNTYEQYF
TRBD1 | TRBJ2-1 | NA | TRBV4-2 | TGTGCCAGCAGCCAAGGCGGGGGACAGGGGGCCGGGAATGAGCAGTTCTTC | CASSQGGGQGAGNEQFF
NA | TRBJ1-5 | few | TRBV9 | TGTGCCAGCAGCGCTGACAGCTTTAATCAGCCCCAGCATTTT | CASSADSFNQPQHF
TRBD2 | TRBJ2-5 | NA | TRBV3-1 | TGTGCCAGCAGGCCACTAGCGGGAGAGACCCAGTACTTC | CASRPLAGETQYF
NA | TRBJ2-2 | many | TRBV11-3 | TGTGCCAGCAGCTTAGCGAACACCGGGGAGCTGTTTTTT | CASSLANTGELFF
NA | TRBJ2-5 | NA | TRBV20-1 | TGCAGTGCTAGTGTCGGGATGGAGACCCAGTACTTC | CSASVGMETQYF
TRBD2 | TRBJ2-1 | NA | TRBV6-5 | TGTGCCAGCCTTACTAGCGGGGGATACAATGAGCAGTTCTTC | CASLTSGGYNEQFF
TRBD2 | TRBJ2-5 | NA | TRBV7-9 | TGTGCCAGCAGCTTACGCCTAGCGGGCGAGACCCAGTACTTC | CASSLRLAGETQYF
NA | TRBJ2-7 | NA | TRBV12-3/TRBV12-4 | TGTGCCAGCAGTTTAAGTTCCAGCGGAACCTACGAGCAGTACTTC | CASSLSSSGTYEQYF
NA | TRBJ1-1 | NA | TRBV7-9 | TGTGCCAGCAGCTTAGTGGACAGCGAGACTGAAGCTTTCTTT | CASSLVDSETEAFF
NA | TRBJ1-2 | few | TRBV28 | TGTGCCAGCAGTACCACATCAGTTGGCAGATCTAACTATGGCTACACCTTC | CASSTTSVGRSNYGYTF
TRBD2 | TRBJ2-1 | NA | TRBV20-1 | TGCAGTGCCCACCAGGCGGGGGATGAGCAGTTCTTC | CSAHQAGDEQFF
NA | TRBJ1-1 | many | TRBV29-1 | TGCAGCGTTGGGCGAAGGGCCGACCCTGAAGCTTTCTTT | CSVGRRADPEAFF
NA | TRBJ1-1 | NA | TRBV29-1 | TGCAGCGCGGGTAGTTGGAACACTGAAGCTTTCTTT | CSAGSWNTEAFF
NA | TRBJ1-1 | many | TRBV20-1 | TGCAGTGCTCGCCGGGCACACACACGTTCGGAAGCTTTCTTT | CSARRAHTRSEAFF
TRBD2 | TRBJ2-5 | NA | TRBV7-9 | TGTGCCAGCAGCGGGCGGACTAGCGGACAAGAGACCCAGTACTTC | CASSGRTSGQETQYF
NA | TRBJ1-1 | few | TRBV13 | TGTGCCAGCAGCCCCAGAGCGGGGGGATACACTGAAGCTTTCTTT | CASSPRAGGYTEAFF
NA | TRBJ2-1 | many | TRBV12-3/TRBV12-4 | TGTGCCAGCAGTTTAGCGGCGGGTTTAGCGTTCTTC | CASSLAAGLAFF
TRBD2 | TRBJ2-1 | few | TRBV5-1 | TGCGCCAGCAGCACCCTGGGGGGCGGGAGGGCCACTGAGCAGTTCTTC | CASSTLGGGRATEQFF
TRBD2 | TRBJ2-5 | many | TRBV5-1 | TGCGCCAGCAGCTTGACTAGCGGGGGGGCGGATTGGAAGACCCAGTACTTC | CASSLTSGGADWKTQYF
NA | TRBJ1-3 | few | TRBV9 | TGTGCCAGCAGCGTTTCTCTGGGGACCGAAAGAAACACCATATATTTT | CASSVSLGTERNTIYF